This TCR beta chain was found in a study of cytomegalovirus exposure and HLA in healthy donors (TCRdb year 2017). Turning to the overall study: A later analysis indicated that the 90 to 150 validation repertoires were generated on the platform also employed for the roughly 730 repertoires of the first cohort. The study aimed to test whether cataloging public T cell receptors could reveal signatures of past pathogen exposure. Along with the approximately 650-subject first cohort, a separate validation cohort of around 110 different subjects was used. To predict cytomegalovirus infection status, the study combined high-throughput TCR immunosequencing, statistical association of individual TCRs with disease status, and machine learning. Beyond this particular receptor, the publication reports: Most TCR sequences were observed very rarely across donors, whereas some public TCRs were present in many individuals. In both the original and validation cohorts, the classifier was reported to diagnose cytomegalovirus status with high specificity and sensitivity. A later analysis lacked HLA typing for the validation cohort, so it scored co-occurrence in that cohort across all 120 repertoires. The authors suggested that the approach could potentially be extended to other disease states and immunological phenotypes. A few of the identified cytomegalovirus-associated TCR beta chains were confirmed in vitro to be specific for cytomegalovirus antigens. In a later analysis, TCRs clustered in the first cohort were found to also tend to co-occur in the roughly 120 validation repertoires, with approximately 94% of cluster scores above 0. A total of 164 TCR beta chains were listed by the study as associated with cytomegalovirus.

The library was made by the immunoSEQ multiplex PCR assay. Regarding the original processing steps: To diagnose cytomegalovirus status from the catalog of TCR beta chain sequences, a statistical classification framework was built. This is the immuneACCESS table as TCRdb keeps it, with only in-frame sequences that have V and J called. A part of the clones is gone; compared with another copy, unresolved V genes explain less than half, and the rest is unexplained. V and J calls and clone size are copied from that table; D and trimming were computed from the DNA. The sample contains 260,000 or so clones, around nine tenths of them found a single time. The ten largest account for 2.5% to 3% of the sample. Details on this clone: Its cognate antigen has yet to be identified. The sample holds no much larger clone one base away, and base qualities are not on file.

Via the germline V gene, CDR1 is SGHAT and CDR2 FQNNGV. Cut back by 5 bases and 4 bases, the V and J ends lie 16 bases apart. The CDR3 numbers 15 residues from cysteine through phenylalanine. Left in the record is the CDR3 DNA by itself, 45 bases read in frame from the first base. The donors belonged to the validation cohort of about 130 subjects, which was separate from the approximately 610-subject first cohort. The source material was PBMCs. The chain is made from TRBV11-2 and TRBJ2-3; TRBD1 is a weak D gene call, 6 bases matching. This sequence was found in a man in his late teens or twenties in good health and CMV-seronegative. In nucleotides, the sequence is TGTGCCAGCAGCCCGCTCAGGGGTGCGGCAGATACGCAGTATTTT. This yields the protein CASSPLRGAADTQYF.